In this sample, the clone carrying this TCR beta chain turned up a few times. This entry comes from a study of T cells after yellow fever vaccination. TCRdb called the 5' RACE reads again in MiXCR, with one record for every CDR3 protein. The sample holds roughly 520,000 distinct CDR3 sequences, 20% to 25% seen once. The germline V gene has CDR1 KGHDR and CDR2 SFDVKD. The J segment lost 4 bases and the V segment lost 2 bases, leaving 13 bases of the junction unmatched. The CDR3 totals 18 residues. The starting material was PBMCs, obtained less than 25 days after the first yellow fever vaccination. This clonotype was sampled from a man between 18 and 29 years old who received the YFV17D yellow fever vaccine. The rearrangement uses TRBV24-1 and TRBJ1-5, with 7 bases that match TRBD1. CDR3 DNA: TGTGCCACCAGTGATTCGACAGGGACCAATTTATTTAATCAGCCCCAGCATTTT. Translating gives CATSDSTGTNLFNQPQHF.